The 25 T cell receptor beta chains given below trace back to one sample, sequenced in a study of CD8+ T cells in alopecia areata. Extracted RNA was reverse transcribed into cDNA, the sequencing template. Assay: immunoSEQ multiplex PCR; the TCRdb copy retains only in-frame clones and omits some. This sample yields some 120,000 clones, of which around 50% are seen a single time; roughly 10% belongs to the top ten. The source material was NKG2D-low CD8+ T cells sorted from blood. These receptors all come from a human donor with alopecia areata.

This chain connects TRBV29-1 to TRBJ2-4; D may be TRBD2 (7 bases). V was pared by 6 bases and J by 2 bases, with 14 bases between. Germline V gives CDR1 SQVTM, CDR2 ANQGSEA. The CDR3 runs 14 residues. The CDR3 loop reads CSVDGGPPKNIQYF. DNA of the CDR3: TGCAGCGTCGACGGGGGGCCCCCCAAAAACATTCAGTACTTC.

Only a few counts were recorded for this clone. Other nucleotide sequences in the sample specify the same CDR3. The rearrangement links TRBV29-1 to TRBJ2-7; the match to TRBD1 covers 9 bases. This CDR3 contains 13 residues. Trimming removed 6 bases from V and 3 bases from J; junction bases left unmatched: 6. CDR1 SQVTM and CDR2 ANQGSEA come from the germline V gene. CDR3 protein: CSVRSGQGYEQYF. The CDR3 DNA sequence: TGCAGCGTAAGATCGGGACAGGGCTACGAGCAGTACTTC.

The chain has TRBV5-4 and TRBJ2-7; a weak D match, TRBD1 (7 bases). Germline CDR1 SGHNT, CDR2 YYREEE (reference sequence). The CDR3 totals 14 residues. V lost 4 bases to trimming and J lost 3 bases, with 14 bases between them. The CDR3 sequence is CASSVQGGVYEQYF. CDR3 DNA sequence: TGTGCCAGCAGCGTTCAGGGGGGCGTCTACGAGCAGTACTTC.

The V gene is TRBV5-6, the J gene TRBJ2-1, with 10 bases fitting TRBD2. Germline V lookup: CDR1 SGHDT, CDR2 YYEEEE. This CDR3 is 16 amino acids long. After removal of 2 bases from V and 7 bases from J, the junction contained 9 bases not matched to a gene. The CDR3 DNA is TGTGCCAGCAGCTTCGGACTAGCGGTCGGCGGGAATGAGCAGTTCTTC. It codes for CASSFGLAVGGNEQFF. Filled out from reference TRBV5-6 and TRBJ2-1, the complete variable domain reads DAGVTQSPTHLIKTRGQQVTLRCSPKSGHDTVSWYQQALGQGPQFIFQYYEEEERQRGNFPDRFSGHQFPNYSSELNVNALLLGDSALYLCASSFGLAVGGNEQFFGPGTRLTVL.

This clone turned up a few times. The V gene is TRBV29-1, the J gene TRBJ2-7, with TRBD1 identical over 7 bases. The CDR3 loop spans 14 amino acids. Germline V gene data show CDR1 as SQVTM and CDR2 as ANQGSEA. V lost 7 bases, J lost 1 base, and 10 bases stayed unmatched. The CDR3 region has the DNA TGCAGCGCCCTGCGGACAGGACTTTCCTACGAGCAGTACTTC. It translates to CSALRTGLSYEQYF.

CDR3 bases: TGCAGCGTCCCGACAGGGACAAGAGTTGGCTACACCTTC. It codes for CSVPTGTRVGYTF. The V gene is TRBV29-1, the J gene TRBJ1-2, with 7 bases identical to TRBD1. J gave up 7 bases and V 6 bases, and 11 bases lay outside the gene matches. The CDR3 is 13 residues long. From germline, CDR1 is SQVTM and CDR2 ANQGSEA.

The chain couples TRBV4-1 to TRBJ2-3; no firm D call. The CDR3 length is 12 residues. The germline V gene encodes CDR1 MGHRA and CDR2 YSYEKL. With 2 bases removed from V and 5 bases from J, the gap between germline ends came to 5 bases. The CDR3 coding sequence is TGCGCCAGCAGCCAATGGGGAGATACGCAGTATTTT. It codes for CASSQWGDTQYF.

CDR3 amino acids: CSVVGGNGYTF. DNA for the CDR3: TGCAGCGTTGTCGGGGGAAATGGCTACACCTTC. V is TRBV29-1 and J is TRBJ1-2; a possible D gene is TRBD1 (5 bases). Trimming removed 4 bases from V and 6 bases from J, with 9 bases in between. CDR3 length equals 11 residues. Per germline, CDR1 SQVTM and CDR2 ANQGSEA. Together with reference TRBV29-1 and TRBJ1-2, the CDR3 gives the full variable domain: SAVISQKPSRDICQRGTSLTIQCQVDSQVTMMFWYRQQPGQSLTLIATANQGSEATYESGFVIDKFPISRPNLTFSTLTVSNMSPEDSSIYLCSVVGGNGYTFGSGTRLTVV.

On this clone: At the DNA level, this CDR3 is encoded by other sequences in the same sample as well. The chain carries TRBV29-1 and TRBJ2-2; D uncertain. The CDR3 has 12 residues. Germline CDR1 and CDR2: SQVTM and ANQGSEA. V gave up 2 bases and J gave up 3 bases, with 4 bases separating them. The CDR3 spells CSVERDTGELFF. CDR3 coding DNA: TGCAGCGTTGAAAGGGACACCGGGGAGCTGTTTTTT.

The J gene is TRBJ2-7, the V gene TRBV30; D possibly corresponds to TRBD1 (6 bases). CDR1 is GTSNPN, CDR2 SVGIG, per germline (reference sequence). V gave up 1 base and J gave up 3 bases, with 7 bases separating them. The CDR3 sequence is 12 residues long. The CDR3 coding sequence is TGTGCCTGGAGTGGGGACATCTACGAGCAGTACTTC. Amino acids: CAWSGDIYEQYF.

The chain's CDR3 is CASSLTAGEQYF. The CDR3, as DNA: TGTGCCAGCAGTCTAACGGCCGGCGAGCAGTACTTC. This sequence joins TRBV27 and TRBJ2-7; D is unresolved. The CDR3 runs to 12 residues. Trimming took 5 bases from V and 6 from J, leaving 11 bases between them. Germline assignment: CDR1 MNHEY and CDR2 SMNVEV (reference sequence).

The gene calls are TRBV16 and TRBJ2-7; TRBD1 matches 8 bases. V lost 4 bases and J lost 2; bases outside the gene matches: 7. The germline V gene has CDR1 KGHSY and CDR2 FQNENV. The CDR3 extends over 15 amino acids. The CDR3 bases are TGTGCCAGCAGCCTAGATGGGACAGGAGCCTACGAGCAGTACTTC. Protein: CASSLDGTGAYEQYF. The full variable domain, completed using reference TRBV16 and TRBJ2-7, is GEEVAQTPKHLVRGEGQKAKLYCAPIKGHSYVFWYQQVLKNEFKFLISFQNENVFDETGMPKERFSAKCLPNSPCSLEIQATKLEDSAVYFCASSLDGTGAYEQYFGPGTRLTVT.

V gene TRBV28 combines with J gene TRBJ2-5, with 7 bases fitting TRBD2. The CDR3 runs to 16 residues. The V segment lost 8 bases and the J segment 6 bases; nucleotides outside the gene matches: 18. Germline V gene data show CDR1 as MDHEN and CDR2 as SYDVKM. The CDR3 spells CASSHEKRDSQKTQYF. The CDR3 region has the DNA TGTGCCAGCTCCCACGAAAAGCGGGACTCCCAGAAGACCCAGTACTTC. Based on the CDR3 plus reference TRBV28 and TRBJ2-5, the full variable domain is DVKVTQSSRYLVKRTGEKVFLECVQDMDHENMFWYRQDPGLGLRLIYFSYDVKMKEKGDIPEGYSVSREKKERFSLILESASTNQTSMYLCASSHEKRDSQKTQYFGPGTRLLVL.

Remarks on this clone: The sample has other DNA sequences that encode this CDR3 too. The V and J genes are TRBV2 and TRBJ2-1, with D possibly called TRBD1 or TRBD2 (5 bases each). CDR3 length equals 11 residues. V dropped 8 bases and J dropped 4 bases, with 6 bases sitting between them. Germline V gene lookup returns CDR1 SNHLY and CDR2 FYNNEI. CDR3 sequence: CASGGYNEQFF. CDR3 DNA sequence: TGTGCCAGCGGGGGATACAATGAGCAGTTCTTC.

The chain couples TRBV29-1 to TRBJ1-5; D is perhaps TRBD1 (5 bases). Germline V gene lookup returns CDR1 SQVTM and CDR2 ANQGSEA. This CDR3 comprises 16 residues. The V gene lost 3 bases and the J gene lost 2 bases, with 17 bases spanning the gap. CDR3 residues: CSVEGGSQVGNQPQHF. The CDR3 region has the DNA TGCAGCGTTGAGGGGGGATCACAGGTGGGCAATCAGCCCCAGCATTTT.

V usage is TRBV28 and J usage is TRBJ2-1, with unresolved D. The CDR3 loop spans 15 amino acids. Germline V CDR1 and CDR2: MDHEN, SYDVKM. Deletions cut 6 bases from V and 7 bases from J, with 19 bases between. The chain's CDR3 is CASSPPLRRRNEQFF. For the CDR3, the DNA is TGTGCCAGCAGCCCTCCCTTACGGCGAAGGAATGAGCAGTTCTTC.

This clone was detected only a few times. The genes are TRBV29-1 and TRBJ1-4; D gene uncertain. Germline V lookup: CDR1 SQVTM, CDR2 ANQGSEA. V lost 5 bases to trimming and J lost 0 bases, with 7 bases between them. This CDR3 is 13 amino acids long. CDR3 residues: CSVSLATNEKLFF. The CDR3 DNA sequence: TGCAGCGTTTCACTTGCAACTAATGAAAAACTGTTTTTT.

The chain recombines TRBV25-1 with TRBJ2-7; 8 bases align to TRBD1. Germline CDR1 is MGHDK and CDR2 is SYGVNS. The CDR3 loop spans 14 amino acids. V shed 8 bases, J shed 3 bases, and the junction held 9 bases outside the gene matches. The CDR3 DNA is TGTGCCAGCCAAGGACAGGGCCCCCTCTACGAGCAGTACTTC. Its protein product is CASQGQGPLYEQYF.

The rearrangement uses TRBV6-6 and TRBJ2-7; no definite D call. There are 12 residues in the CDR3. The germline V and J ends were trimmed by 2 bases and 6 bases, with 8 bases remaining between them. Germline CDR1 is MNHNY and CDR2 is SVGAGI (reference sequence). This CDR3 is CASSYGEGEQYF. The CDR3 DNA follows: TGTGCCAGCAGTTACGGCGAAGGCGAGCAGTACTTC.

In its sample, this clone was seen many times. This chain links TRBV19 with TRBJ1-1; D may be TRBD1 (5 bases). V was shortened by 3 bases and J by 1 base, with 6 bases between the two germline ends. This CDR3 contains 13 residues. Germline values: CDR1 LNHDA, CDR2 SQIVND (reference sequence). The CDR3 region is CASSMTENTEAFF. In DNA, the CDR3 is TGTGCCAGTAGTATGACAGAGAACACTGAAGCTTTCTTT.

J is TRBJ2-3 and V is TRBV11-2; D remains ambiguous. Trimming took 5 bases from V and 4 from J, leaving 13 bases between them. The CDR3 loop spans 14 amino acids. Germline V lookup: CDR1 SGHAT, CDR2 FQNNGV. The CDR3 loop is CASSDASEPDTQYF. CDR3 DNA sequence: TGTGCCAGCAGCGATGCGAGTGAACCAGATACGCAGTATTTT. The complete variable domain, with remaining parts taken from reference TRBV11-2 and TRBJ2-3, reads EAGVAQSPRYKIIEKRQSVAFWCNPISGHATLYWYQQILGQGPKLLIQFQNNGVVDDSQLPKDRFSAERLKGVDSTLKIQPAKLEDSAVYLCASSDASEPDTQYFGPGTRLTVL.

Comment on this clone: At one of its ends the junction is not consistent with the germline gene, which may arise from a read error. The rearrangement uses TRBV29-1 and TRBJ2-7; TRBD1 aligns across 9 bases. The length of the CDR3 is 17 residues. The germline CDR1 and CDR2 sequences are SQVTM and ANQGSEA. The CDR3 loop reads CSAEGVPGTGSSYEQYF. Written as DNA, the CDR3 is TGCAGCGCTGAAGGAGTCCCAGGGACAGGGAGCTCCTACGAGCAGTACTTC.

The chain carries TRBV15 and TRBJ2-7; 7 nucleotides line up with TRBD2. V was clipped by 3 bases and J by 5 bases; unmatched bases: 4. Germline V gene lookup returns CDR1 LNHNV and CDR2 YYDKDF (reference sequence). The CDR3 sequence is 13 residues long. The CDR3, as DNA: TGTGCCACCAGCAGTGTCACTAGCGACGAGCAGTACTTC. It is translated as CATSSVTSDEQYF. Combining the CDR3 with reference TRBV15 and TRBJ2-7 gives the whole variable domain DAMVIQNPRYQVTQFGKPVTLSCSQTLNHNVMYWYQQKSSQAPKLLFHYYDKDFNNEADTPDNFQSRRPNTSFCFLDIRSPGLGDTAMYLCATSSVTSDEQYFGPGTRLTVT.

The DNA for the CDR3 is TGTGCCAGCAGTTTCCCTCACCAGGGAGGAGATACGCAGTATTTT. This gives the protein CASSFPHQGGDTQYF. The V gene is TRBV28, the J gene TRBJ2-3, with D possibly matching TRBD2 (6 bases). Germline CDR1 MDHEN, CDR2 SYDVKM. CDR3 length: 15 residues. V shed 3 bases and J shed 5 bases, with 15 bases lying between them.

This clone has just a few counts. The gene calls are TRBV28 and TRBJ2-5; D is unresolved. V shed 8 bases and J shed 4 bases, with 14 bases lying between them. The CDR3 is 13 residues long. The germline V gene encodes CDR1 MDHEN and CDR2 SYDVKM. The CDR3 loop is CASQRLQGETQYF. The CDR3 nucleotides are TGTGCCAGCCAAAGGCTGCAAGGAGAGACCCAGTACTTC.